The 17 T cell receptor beta chains listed next were all sequenced from one sample in a study of T cells in Graves' hyperthyroidism and ophthalmopathy. Regions amplified from RNA transcripts were the TCR beta CDR3 regions. Initially, a first-round RT-PCR of the TCR CDR3 employed the HTBI primer set. TCRdb re-called the multiplex PCR reads with MiXCR, one entry per CDR3 protein. The sample shows hundreds of thousands of distinct CDR3 sequences, more than 15% of them seen only once. The sample consisted of blood. The receptors shown here come from a woman aged 55-70 years with Graves' ophthalmopathy.

In its sample, this clonotype was seen a few times. The V and J genes are TRBV28 and TRBJ2-7, with 7 bases aligning to TRBD1. Germline CDR1 MDHEN, CDR2 SYDVKM. The trim removed 5 bases at V and 4 bases at J, leaving 8 bases unmatched. This CDR3 has 14 amino acids. CDR3 region: CASSPDRRLYEQYF. In DNA form, the CDR3 reads TGTGCCAGCAGTCCGGACAGGAGGTTATACGAGCAGTACTTC.

Details on this clonotype: With a much larger clone just one base away, this may be a read error. This chain links TRBV10-3 with TRBJ1-2, with a weak D call TRBD1 (5 bases). Germline V gene data show CDR1 as ENHRY and CDR2 as SYGVKD. CDR3 length equals 14 residues. The CDR3 DNA sequence: TGTACCATCAGTCCGGGACTTTCGGACTATGGCTACACCTTC. It specifies CTISPGLSDYGYTF.

The V gene is TRBV5-1, the J gene TRBJ2-5; D is tentatively TRBD1 or TRBD2 (5 bases each). Germline V gene data show CDR1 as SGHRS and CDR2 as YFSETQ. The V gene lost 4 bases and the J gene lost 2 bases, with 15 bases spanning the gap. This CDR3 is built from 15 residues. The CDR3 sequence is CASSTTGRRQETQYF. The DNA of the CDR3 is TGCGCCAGCAGCACAACGGGACGCAGACAAGAGACCCAGTACTTC.

This clonotype was seen ten or more times. The genes are TRBV7-9 and TRBJ2-5, with TRBD1 as a possible D gene (5 bases). Germline V gives CDR1 SEHNR, CDR2 FQNEAQ (reference sequence). The CDR3 extends over 13 amino acids. The ends were cut back, 0 bases at V and 4 bases at J, with 6 bases in the middle. CDR3 in amino acids: CASSLAGAETQYF. CDR3 coding DNA: TGTGCCAGCAGCTTAGCAGGGGCAGAGACCCAGTACTTC.

This clonotype was detected ten times or more. J is TRBJ1-5 and V is TRBV27; D might be TRBD1 (5 bases). Per the germline V gene, CDR1 is MNHEY and CDR2 is SMNVEV (reference sequence). The germline V and J ends were trimmed by 2 bases and 3 bases, with 11 bases remaining between them. CDR3 length: 15 residues. CDR3 region: CASSLEGRFNQPQHF. CDR3 bases: TGTGCCAGCAGTTTAGAGGGGCGATTCAATCAGCCCCAGCATTTT.

This clonotype was counted only a few times. The chain employs TRBV6-2 or TRBV6-3 and TRBJ2-3; D is ambiguous. Germline V CDR1 and CDR2: MNHEY, SVGEGT. V was cut by 6 bases and J by 2 bases, with 18 bases left in between. CDR3 length equals 16 residues. CDR3 sequence: CASSYPIETNTDTQYF. In DNA form, the CDR3 reads TGTGCCAGCAGCTACCCTATAGAAACAAACACAGATACGCAGTATTTT.

This clonotype has just a few counts. A read error may be the cause here, since a much bigger clone is one base away. This sequence joins TRBV3-1 and TRBJ1-1; TRBD1 agrees at 7 bases. V lost 7 bases, J lost 4 bases, and 0 bases stayed unmatched. Germline V gene sequence: CDR1 LGHDT, CDR2 YNNKEL (reference sequence). The CDR3 runs to 11 residues. CDR3 protein: CASNRGTEAFF. For the CDR3, the DNA is TGTGCCAGCAACAGGGGCACTGAAGCTTTCTTT. The full variable domain, with the rest looked up from reference TRBV3-1 and TRBJ1-1, is DTAVSQTPKYLVTQMGNDKSIKCEQNLGHDTMYWYKQDSKKFLKIMFSYNNKELIINETVPNRFSPKSPDKAHLNLHINSLELGDSAVYFCASNRGTEAFFGQGTRLTVV.

This clonotype was counted many times. The V call is TRBV20-1, the J call TRBJ2-7; 9 nucleotides line up with TRBD1. Unmatched junction bases numbered 8, after V lost 4 bases and J lost 4 bases. This CDR3 has 14 amino acids. Per germline, CDR1 DFQATT and CDR2 SNEGSKA (reference sequence). In DNA form, the CDR3 reads TGCAGTGCTAAAGAGGGACAGGGAGTTTACGAGCAGTACTTC. It yields the protein CSAKEGQGVYEQYF.

This clonotype was recorded at least ten times. The chain couples TRBV20-1 to TRBJ2-7; perhaps D is TRBD1 or TRBD2 (5 bases each). The CDR3 is 15 amino acids. Deletions cut 3 bases from V and 5 bases from J, with 20 bases between. In germline, CDR1 is DFQATT, CDR2 SNEGSKA (reference sequence). In DNA form, the CDR3 reads TGCAGTGCTAGGGCCCAACGGGACCCTTGGGACGAGCAGTACTTC. It codes for CSARAQRDPWDEQYF.

The V call is TRBV6-2 or TRBV6-3, the J call TRBJ1-2, with TRBD1 matching 9 bases. This CDR3 is 15 amino acids long. The V and J ends lost 4 bases and 1 base, in that order; junction bases with no gene match: 4. In germline, CDR1 is MNHEY, CDR2 SVGEGT. CDR3 loop: CASSSGTGYNYGYTF. DNA for the CDR3: TGTGCCAGCAGTTCCGGGACAGGGTATAACTATGGCTACACCTTC.

The chain has TRBV29-1 and TRBJ2-1; D is unclear. The ends were cut back, 5 bases at V and 13 bases at J, with 15 bases in the middle. The CDR3 runs 11 residues. CDR1 and CDR2 (germline): SQVTM, ANQGSEA. The CDR3 nucleotides read TGCAGCGTTACCGATCCGGAGACCCAGTTCTTC. The encoded protein is CSVTDPETQFF.

This chain connects TRBV7-6 to TRBJ2-7, with TRBD1 matching 7 bases. V gave up 3 bases and J gave up 3 bases; unmatched junction bases: 8. This CDR3 is built from 15 residues. CDR1 and CDR2 (germline): SGHVS, FNYEAQ. The CDR3 nucleotides are TGTGCCAGCAGCTTGGTCCCACAGGGGAACTACGAGCAGTACTTC. The encoded protein is CASSLVPQGNYEQYF.

The chain couples TRBV5-1 to TRBJ1-6, with 12 bases aligning to TRBD1. The V and J ends lost 1 base and 0 bases, in that order; junction bases with no gene match: 11. CDR3 length: 21 amino acids. The germline V gene encodes CDR1 SGHRS and CDR2 YFSETQ. The CDR3 sequence: CASSLRQSSGQGASYNSPLHF. CDR3 DNA sequence: TGCGCCAGCAGCTTGCGACAGTCGTCGGGACAGGGGGCCTCCTATAATTCACCCCTCCACTTT.

The chain uses TRBV3-1 and TRBJ2-3; D is possibly TRBD2 (7 bases). Between the trimmed V and J ends, which lost 2 bases and 4 bases, there was a span of 13 bases. The CDR3 has 15 residues. Germline assignment: CDR1 LGHDT and CDR2 YNNKEL (reference sequence). CDR3 protein: CASSQRGARADTQYF. For the CDR3, the DNA is TGTGCCAGCAGCCAACGGGGGGCGCGGGCAGATACGCAGTATTTT.

This clonotype was recorded many times. J is TRBJ2-3 and V is TRBV7-9, with D perhaps TRBD1 (6 bases). Germline lookup yields CDR1 SEHNR and CDR2 FQNEAQ (reference sequence). The V and J ends lost 5 bases and 0 bases respectively, with 12 bases between them. The CDR3 length is 15 residues. CDR3 DNA sequence: TGTGCCAGCAGCCCCGGGACAACGAGCACAGATACGCAGTATTTT. Encoded protein: CASSPGTTSTDTQYF.

This clonotype has only a few counts. The chain has TRBV20-1 and TRBJ1-1; 11 bases agree with TRBD1. V was clipped by 5 bases and J by 7 bases; unmatched bases: 9. CDR3 length equals 14 residues. Germline loops: CDR1 DFQATT, CDR2 SNEGSKA (reference sequence). The CDR3 sequence: CSAQMDRGRDEAFF. The CDR3 DNA sequence: TGCAGTGCTCAAATGGACAGGGGGCGAGATGAAGCTTTCTTT.

At least ten counts were recorded for this clonotype. CDR3 amino acids: CASSYSASYRYEQYF. DNA of the CDR3: TGTGCCAGCAGTTACTCGGCTAGTTATAGGTACGAGCAGTACTTC. V and J are TRBV6-2 or TRBV6-3 and TRBJ2-7; D gene ambiguous. The CDR3 loop spans 15 amino acids. Between the trimmed V and J ends, which lost 0 bases and 4 bases, there was a span of 13 bases. The germline CDR1 and CDR2 sequences are MNHEY and SVGEGT.